What follows describes a single T cell receptor (beta chain). V was clipped by 10 bases and J by 3 bases, with 9 bases between them. The CDR3 has 11 residues. Germline V gene data show CDR1 as ENHRY and CDR2 as SYGVKD. This specimen comes from a study of blood T cell repertoires in COVID-19. Study overall: COVID-19 samples, acute and convalescent, were from the United States, Italy and Spain. PBMCs, B-cell-depleted T cells, or T cells were the source of the cDNA or gDNA that made up the material.

In the original analysis: Reference gene primer amplification in the assay estimated nucleated cell counts. The method was immunoSEQ multiplex PCR; TCRdb's version includes in-frame clones alone and lacks a portion of them. The V and J calls and the clone size are those of that table, but D and trimming were determined from the DNA. The repertoire holds about 310,000 clones, with roughly 91% as singletons. The source is a man between 50 and 59 years old with active or convalescent COVID-19. What was sequenced was peripheral blood. The chain recombines TRBV10-3 with TRBJ1-1; D not resolved. The CDR3 sequence: CATQDYTEAFF. The CDR3 DNA reads TGTGCCACCCAGGATTACACTGAAGCTTTCTTT.